This TCR beta chain was sequenced during a study of CD8 T cells in Susac syndrome. The length of the CDR3 is 16 residues. V lost 1 base to trimming and J lost 4 bases, with 16 bases between them. Random hexamers served to reverse transcribe about 0.45 to 1 ug RNA. The immunoSEQ assay covered 54 Vbeta and 13 Jbeta segments for CDR3. TCRdb ran MiXCR on the immunoSEQ multiplex PCR reads and lists one entry per CDR3 protein. The data hold under 550,000 distinct CDR3 sequences, with 75% to 90% observed a single time. The sequenced target, TCR beta, came from blood CD8+ and CD4+ T cells. Relapsing-remitting disease, either stable or active, was present in the multiple sclerosis controls, who were treatment-naive patients. TEMRA cells underwent FACS enrichment and CD8+ and CD4+ T cells underwent negative isolation.

Sequenced input: CD8+ T cells from PBMCs. This TCR derives from a human donor with multiple sclerosis. The V call is TRBV12-3 or TRBV12-4, the J call TRBJ1-1, with D possibly being TRBD1 (5 bases). CDR3 nucleotide sequence: TGTGCCAGCAGTTTAGTAACGGGGCGGGAGGGCACTGAAGCTTTCTTT. Its translation is CASSLVTGREGTEAFF.